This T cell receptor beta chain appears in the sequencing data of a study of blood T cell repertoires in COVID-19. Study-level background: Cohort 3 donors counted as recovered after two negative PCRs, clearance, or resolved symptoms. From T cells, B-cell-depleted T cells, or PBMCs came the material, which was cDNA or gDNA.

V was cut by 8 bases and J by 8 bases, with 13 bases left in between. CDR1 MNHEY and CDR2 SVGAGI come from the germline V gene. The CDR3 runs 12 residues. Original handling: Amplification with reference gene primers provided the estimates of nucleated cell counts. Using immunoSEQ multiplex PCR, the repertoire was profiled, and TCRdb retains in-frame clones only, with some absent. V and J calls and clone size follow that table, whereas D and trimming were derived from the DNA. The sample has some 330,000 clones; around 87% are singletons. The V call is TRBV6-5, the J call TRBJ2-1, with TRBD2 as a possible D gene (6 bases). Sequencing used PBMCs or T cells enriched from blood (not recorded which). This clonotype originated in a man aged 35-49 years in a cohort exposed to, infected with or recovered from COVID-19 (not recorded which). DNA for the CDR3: TGTGCCAGCGAGCGGTGGAGGGATGAGCAGTTCTTC. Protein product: CASERWRDEQFF.